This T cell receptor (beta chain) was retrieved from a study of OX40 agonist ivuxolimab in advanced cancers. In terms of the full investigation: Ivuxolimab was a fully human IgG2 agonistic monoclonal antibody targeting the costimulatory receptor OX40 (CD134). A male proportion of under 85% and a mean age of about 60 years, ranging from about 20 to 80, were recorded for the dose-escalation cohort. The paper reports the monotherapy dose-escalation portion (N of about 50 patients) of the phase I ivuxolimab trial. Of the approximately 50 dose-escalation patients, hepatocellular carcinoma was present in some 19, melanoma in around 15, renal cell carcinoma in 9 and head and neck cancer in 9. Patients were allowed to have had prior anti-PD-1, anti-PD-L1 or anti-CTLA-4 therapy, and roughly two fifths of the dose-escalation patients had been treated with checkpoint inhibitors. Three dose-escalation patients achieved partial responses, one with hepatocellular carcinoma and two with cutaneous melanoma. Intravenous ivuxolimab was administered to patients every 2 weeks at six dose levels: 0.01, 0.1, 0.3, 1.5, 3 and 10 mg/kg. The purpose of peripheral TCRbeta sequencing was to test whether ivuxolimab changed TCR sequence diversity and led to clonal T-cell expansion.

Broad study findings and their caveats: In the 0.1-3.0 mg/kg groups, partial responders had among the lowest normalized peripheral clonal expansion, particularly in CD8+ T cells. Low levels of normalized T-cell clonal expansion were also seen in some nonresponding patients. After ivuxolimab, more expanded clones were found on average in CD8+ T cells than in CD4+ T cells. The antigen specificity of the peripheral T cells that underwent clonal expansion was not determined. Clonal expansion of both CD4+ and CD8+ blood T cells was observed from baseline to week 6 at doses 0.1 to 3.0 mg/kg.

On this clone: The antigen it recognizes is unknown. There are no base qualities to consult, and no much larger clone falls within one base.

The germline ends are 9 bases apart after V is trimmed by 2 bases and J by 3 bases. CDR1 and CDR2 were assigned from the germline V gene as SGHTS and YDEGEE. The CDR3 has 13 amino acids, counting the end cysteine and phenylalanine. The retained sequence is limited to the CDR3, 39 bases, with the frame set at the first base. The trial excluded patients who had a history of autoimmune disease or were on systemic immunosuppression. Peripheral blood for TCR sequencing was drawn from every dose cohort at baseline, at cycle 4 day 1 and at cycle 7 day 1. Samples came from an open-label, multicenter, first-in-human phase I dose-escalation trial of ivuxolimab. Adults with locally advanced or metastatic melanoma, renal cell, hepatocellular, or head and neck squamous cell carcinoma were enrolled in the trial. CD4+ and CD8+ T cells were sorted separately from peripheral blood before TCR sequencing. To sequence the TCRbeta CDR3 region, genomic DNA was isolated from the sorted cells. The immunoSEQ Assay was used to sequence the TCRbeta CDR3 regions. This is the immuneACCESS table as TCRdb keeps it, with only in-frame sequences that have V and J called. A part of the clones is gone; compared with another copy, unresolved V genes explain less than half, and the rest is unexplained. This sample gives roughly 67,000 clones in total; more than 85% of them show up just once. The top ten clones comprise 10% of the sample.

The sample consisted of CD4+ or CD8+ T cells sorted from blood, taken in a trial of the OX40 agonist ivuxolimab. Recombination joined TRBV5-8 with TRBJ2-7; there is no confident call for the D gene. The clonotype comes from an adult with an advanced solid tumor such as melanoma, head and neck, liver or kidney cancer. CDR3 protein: CASSFGSVYEQYF. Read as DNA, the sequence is TGTGCCAGCAGCTTTGGATCCGTCTACGAGCAGTACTTC.